The rows below give T cell receptor beta chains drawn from one sample of a study of blood T cell repertoires in COVID-19. Only in-frame clones appear in the TCRdb table, and some are missing; sequencing was by immunoSEQ multiplex PCR. Of 50,000 to 60,000 clones listed, approximately 89% are singletons. The source material was peripheral blood. These receptors were obtained from a man older than 75 with active or convalescent COVID-19. The CDR3 runs from the conserved cysteine through the conserved F or W. A D gene is named only where the DNA matches it firmly. Rows give clone size only sometimes, using once, few, many, or a class for an expanded clone.

NA NA TRBJ1-2 TRBV5-6 TGTGCCAGCAGCTCAGGGGACTATGGCTACACCTTC CASSSGDYGYTF
NA TRBD1 TRBJ2-1 TRBV25-1 TGTGCCAGCAGAGACAGGGTCTTCTACAATGAGCAGTTCTTC CASRDRVFYNEQFF
NA TRBD2 TRBJ2-3 TRBV4-1 TGCGCCAGCAGCCGATCGGGACTACCTCTAAATACGCAGTATTTT CASSRSGLPLNTQYF
once TRBD1 TRBJ2-7 TRBV18 TGTGCCAGGATCCAGAAACATGAGGGACAGGGCTTGTTTGGCTCCTACGAGCAGTACTTC CARIQKHEGQGLFGSYEQYF
NA TRBD2 TRBJ2-3 TRBV24-1 TGTGCCACCAGTGATATACTAGCGGGGCCAACAGATACGCAGTATTTT CATSDILAGPTDTQYF
NA TRBD1 TRBJ1-4 TRBV2 TGTGCCAGCAGCACAGGGGGGAGGAATGAAAAACTGTTTTTT CASSTGGRNEKLFF
NA NA TRBJ2-2 TRBV5-1 TGCGCCAGCAGCATCACACCGGAGGGCGGGGAGCTGTTTTTT CASSITPEGGELFF
NA TRBD1 TRBJ1-5 TRBV5-1 TGCGCCAGCAGCCATCCGGGACAGGGGGTTGGACAGCCCCAGCATTTT CASSHPGQGVGQPQHF
NA TRBD2 TRBJ2-1 TRBV6-2/TRBV6-3 TGTGCCAGCAGCCGGACTAGCGGGAGGCCTAATGAGCAGTTCTTC CASSRTSGRPNEQFF
NA NA TRBJ1-2 TRBV5-6 TGTGCCAGCTGGAGCAGGGTCCGCTATGGCTACACCTTC CASWSRVRYGYTF
NA NA TRBJ1-1 TRBV28 TGTGCCAGCACGGTGGTCGCGGGTCCTACTGAAGCTTTCTTT CASTVVAGPTEAFF
NA TRBD2 TRBJ2-1 TRBV10-1 TGCGCCAGCAGGACTAGCGGGAGAAACGATGAGCAGTTCTTC CASRTSGRNDEQFF
NA TRBD2 TRBJ2-3 TRBV5-6 TGTGCCAGCAGCCTGACTAGCGGGAGGTGGGCAGATACGCAGTATTTT CASSLTSGRWADTQYF
NA TRBD1 TRBJ1-4 TRBV9 TGTGCCAGCAGCGGCACAGGGGGCATAGGTGAAAAACTGTTTTTT CASSGTGGIGEKLFF
NA NA TRBJ2-1 TRBV7-9 TGTGCCAGCAGCTGGGGACTCAAAGGGGATGAGCAGTTCTTC CASSWGLKGDEQFF
NA TRBD2 TRBJ2-7 TRBV5-1 TGCGCCAGCAGCTCATCGGGACTAGCGGGAAACCGATACGAGCAGTACTTC CASSSSGLAGNRYEQYF